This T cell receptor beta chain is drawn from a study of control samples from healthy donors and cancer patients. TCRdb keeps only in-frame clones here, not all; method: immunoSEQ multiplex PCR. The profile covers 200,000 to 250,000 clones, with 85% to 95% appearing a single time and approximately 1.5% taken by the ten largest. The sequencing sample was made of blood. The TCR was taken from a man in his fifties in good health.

This CDR3 is CASSQEFGLGQAFPNQPQHF. The CDR3 DNA reads as TGTGCCAGCAGCCAAGAATTTGGGTTGGGACAAGCCTTCCCTAATCAGCCCCAGCATTTT. The V call is TRBV14, the J call TRBJ1-5; tentative D call: TRBD1 (6 bases). Germline CDR1 SGHDN, CDR2 FVKESK. This CDR3 is 20 amino acids long. V was pared by 0 bases and J by 4 bases, with 25 bases between.